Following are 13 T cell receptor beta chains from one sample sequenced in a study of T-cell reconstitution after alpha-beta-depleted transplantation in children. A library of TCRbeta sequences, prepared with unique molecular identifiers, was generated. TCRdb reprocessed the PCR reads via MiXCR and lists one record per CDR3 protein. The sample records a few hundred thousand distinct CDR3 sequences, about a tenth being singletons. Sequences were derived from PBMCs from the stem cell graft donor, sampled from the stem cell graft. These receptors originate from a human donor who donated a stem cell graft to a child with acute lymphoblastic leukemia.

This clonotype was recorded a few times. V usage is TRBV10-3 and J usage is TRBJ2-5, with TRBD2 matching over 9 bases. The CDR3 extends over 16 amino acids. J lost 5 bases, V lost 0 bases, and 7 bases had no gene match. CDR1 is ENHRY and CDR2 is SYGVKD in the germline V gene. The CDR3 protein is CAISESRGRAGETQYF. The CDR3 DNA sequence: TGTGCCATCAGTGAGTCTCGCGGGAGGGCCGGCGAGACCCAGTACTTC.

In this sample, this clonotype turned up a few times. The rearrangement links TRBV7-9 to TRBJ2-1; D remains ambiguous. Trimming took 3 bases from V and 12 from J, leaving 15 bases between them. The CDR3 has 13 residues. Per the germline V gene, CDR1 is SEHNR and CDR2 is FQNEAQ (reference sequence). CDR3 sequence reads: CASSFRVARTQFF. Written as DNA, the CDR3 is TGTGCCAGCAGCTTTCGGGTAGCCCGGACGCAGTTCTTC.

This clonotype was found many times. CDR3 nucleotide sequence: TGTGCCAGCAGCCGGAAGACAGGGGCGAACACCGGGGAGCTGTTTTTT. This sequence encodes CASSRKTGANTGELFF. The gene calls are TRBV7-2 and TRBJ2-2, with TRBD1 identical over 8 bases. Per the germline V gene, CDR1 is SGHTA and CDR2 is FQGNSA. J lost 0 bases, V lost 5 bases, and 5 bases had no gene match. The CDR3 extends over 16 amino acids.

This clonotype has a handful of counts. The CDR3 DNA sequence: TGCGCCAGCAGCTTGGGCCCGACTGAGGGTAGCAATCAGCCCCAGCATTTT. It specifies CASSLGPTEGSNQPQHF. The chain recombines TRBV5-1 with TRBJ1-5; D gene uncertain. There are 17 residues in the CDR3. Germline V gene data show CDR1 as SGHRS and CDR2 as YFSETQ. V lost 0 bases, J lost 0 bases, and 13 bases lay in between.

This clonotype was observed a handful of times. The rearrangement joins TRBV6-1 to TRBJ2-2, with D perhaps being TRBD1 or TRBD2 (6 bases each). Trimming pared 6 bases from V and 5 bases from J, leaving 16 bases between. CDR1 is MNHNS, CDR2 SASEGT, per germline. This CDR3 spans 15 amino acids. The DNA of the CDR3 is TGTGCCAGCAGGGGGGCGGCAGGGAGGACCGGGGAGCTGTTTTTT. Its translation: CASRGAAGRTGELFF.

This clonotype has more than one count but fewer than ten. The DNA of the CDR3 is TGTGCCAGCAGGATACTAGCGTCCTACAATGAGCAGTTCTTC. This gives the protein CASRILASYNEQFF. This sequence joins TRBV12-3 or TRBV12-4 and TRBJ2-1; 7 bases match TRBD2. The ends lost 6 bases at V and 1 base at J; junction bases unmatched: 3. This CDR3 has 14 amino acids.

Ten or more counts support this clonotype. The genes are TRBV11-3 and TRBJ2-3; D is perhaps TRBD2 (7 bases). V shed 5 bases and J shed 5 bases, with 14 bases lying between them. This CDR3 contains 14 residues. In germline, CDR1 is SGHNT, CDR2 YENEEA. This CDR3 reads CASSRGAVQDTQYF. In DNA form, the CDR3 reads TGTGCCAGCAGCCGGGGGGCGGTTCAAGATACGCAGTATTTT.

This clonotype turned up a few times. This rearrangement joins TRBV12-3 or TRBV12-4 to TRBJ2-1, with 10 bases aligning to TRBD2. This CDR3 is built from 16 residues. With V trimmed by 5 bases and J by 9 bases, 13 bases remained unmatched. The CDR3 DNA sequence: TGTGCCAGCAGTCCTAGTTTGAGCGGGAGGGCGGGTGAGCAGTTCTTC. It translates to CASSPSLSGRAGEQFF.

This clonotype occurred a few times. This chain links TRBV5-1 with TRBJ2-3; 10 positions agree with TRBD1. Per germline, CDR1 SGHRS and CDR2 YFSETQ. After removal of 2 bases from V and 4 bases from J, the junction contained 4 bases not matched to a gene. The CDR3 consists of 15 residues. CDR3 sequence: CASSFGTGASDTQYF. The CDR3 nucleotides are TGCGCCAGCAGCTTTGGGACAGGGGCCTCAGATACGCAGTATTTT.

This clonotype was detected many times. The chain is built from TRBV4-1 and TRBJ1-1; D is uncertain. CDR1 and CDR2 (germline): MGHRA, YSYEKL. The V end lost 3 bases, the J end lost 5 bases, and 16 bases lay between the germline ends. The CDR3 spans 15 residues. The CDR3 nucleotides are TGCGCCAGCAGCCACCTAGGGAGGAGTTGGACTGAAGCTTTCTTT. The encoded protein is CASSHLGRSWTEAFF.

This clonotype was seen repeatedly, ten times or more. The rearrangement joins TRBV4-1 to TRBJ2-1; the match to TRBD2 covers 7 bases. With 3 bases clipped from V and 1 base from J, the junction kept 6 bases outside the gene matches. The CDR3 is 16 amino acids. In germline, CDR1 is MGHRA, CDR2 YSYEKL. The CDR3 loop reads CASSQFSGPSYNEQFF. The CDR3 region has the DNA TGCGCCAGCAGCCAGTTTAGCGGGCCTTCCTACAATGAGCAGTTCTTC.

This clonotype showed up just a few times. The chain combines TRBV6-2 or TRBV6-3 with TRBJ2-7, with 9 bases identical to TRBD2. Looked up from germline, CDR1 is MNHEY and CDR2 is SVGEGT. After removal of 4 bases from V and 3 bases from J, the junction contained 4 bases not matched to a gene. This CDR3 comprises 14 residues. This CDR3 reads CASSWTSVSYEQYF. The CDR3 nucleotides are TGTGCCAGCAGTTGGACTAGCGTCAGCTACGAGCAGTACTTC.

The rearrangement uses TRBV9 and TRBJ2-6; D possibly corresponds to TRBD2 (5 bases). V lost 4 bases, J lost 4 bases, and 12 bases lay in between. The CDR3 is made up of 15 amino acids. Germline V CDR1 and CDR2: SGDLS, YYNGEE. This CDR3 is CASSREGRGANVLTF. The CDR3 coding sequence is TGTGCCAGCAGCCGCGAAGGGAGAGGGGCCAACGTCCTGACTTTC.